Below, 32 T cell receptor beta chains from the same sample are listed, as sequenced in a study. Only in-frame clones appear in the TCRdb table, and some are missing; sequencing was by immunoSEQ multiplex PCR. Of tens of thousands of clones in the sample, 85% to 95% were seen once. The sequencing input was PBMCs. The receptors shown here come from a man aged 40-55 years with rheumatoid arthritis.

This clone occurred once. V is TRBV28 and J is TRBJ2-1; 9 bases map to TRBD2. The germline V gene encodes CDR1 MDHEN and CDR2 SYDVKM. Trimming cost V 2 bases and J 4 bases; bases outside gene matches: 3. The CDR3 loop spans 15 amino acids. As DNA, the CDR3 is TGTGCCAGCAGTTTACAAGCGGGGGGATACAATGAGCAGTTCTTC. Translation gives CASSLQAGGYNEQFF.

The chain recombines TRBV9 with TRBJ1-5; D is possibly TRBD1 (6 bases). Per germline, CDR1 SGDLS and CDR2 YYNGEE. Trimming took 5 bases from V and 7 from J, leaving 16 bases between them. The CDR3 is 14 residues long. This CDR3 is CASSDGQPGQPQHF. The CDR3 nucleotides read TGTGCCAGCAGTGATGGACAGCCGGGGCAGCCCCAGCATTTT.

This chain connects TRBV24-1 to TRBJ2-5; D perhaps matches TRBD1 (6 bases). Trimming removed 4 bases at V and 5 bases at J, with 13 bases between. The CDR3 covers 14 residues. CDR1 is KGHDR and CDR2 is SFDVKD in the germline V gene. The CDR3 region has the DNA TGTGCCACCAGTGAGCCAGGGACATGGGAGACCCAGTACTTC. Its translation: CATSEPGTWETQYF.

The CDR3 DNA reads as TGTGCCAGCCTCAGGCAGTTTACTAACTATGGCTACACCTTC. Translated, it gives CASLRQFTNYGYTF. This chain uses TRBV28 with TRBJ1-2; D unclear. V was trimmed by 8 bases and J by 0 bases, leaving 13 bases between them. The germline V gene encodes CDR1 MDHEN and CDR2 SYDVKM. The CDR3 contains 14 residues.

The rearrangement uses TRBV3-1 (or the pseudogene TRBV3-2) and TRBJ1-2; possible D gene TRBD1, 6 bases. The CDR3 runs to 12 residues. Between the trimmed V and J ends, which lost 4 bases and 13 bases, there was a span of 16 bases. CDR1 is LGHDT, CDR2 YNNKEL, per germline (reference sequence). The CDR3 nucleotides are TGTGCCAGCAGCCCCGGGACAACAACCCTCACCTTC. It codes for CASSPGTTTLTF.

This chain connects TRBV2 to TRBJ2-7; no clear D gene. Germline lookup yields CDR1 SNHLY and CDR2 FYNNEI. The CDR3 spans 11 residues. The V gene lost 3 bases and the J gene lost 4 bases, with 4 bases spanning the gap. DNA of the CDR3: TGTGCCAGCAGTGATGAGTACGAGCAGTACTTC. Its protein is CASSDEYEQYF. Full variable domain (missing parts from reference TRBV2 and TRBJ2-7): EPEVTQTPSHQVTQMGQEVILRCVPISNHLYFYWYRQILGQKVEFLVSFYNNEISEKSEIFDDQFSVERPDGSNFTLKIRSTKLEDSAMYFCASSDEYEQYFGPGTRLTVT.

The gene calls are TRBV4-2 and TRBJ1-4; possible D gene TRBD1, 6 bases. The CDR3 contains 18 residues. V gave up 1 base and J gave up 5 bases, with 20 bases separating them. CDR1 and CDR2 from the germline V gene are LGHNA and YNFKEQ. The CDR3 DNA reads TGTGCCAGCAGCCAAGGGGCGGCAGGGGTCTTTAGCAATGAAAAACTGTTTTTT. Protein: CASSQGAAGVFSNEKLFF.

This chain joins TRBV5-1 and TRBJ2-2, with TRBD2 matching over 14 bases. The CDR3 loop spans 15 amino acids. Germline assignment: CDR1 SGHRS and CDR2 YFSETQ. Trimming cost V 4 bases and J 9 bases; bases outside gene matches: 5. The CDR3 DNA is TGCGCCAGCAGCCGGACTAGCGGGGGGCAGTGGGAGCTGTTTTTT. This sequence encodes CASSRTSGGQWELFF.

This chain uses TRBV5-4 with TRBJ2-3, with D hard to call. This CDR3 is built from 11 residues. Trimming left V 1 base short and J 3 bases short, with 0 bases between. Germline assignment: CDR1 SGHNT and CDR2 YYREEE (reference sequence). CDR3 sequence (DNA): TGTGCCAGCAGCTTGACAGATACGCAGTATTTT. Its translation: CASSLTDTQYF.

J is TRBJ2-6 and V is TRBV7-6; 7 bases map to TRBD1. With 5 bases clipped from V and 4 bases from J, the junction kept 8 bases outside the gene matches. This CDR3 has 16 residues. CDR1 and CDR2 from the germline V gene are SGHVS and FNYEAQ. CDR3 amino acids: CASSTRQGAGANVLTF. In DNA, the CDR3 is TGTGCCAGCAGCACCAGACAGGGCGCAGGGGCCAACGTCCTGACTTTC.

The CDR3 spells CASSLTPGRANTGELFF. The DNA of the CDR3 is TGTGCCAGCAGCTTAACCCCGGGACGAGCGAACACCGGGGAGCTGTTTTTT. The chain recombines TRBV7-2 with TRBJ2-2; either TRBD1 or TRBD2 may fit D (5 bases each). The ends were cut back, 2 bases at V and 0 bases at J, with 13 bases in the middle. The CDR3 has 17 residues. Per the germline V gene, CDR1 is SGHTA and CDR2 is FQGNSA.

The gene calls are TRBV18 and TRBJ1-1; tentative D call: TRBD1 (6 bases). With 1 base removed from V and 2 bases from J, the gap between germline ends came to 11 bases. Germline V gene lookup returns CDR1 KGHSH and CDR2 LQKENI. CDR3 length: 15 amino acids. The CDR3 loop is CASSPLSQGNTEAFF. In nucleotides, the CDR3 is TGTGCCAGCTCACCACTTTCACAGGGCAACACTGAAGCTTTCTTT.

The V call is TRBV20-1, the J call TRBJ2-3, with unresolved D. The CDR3 loop spans 11 amino acids. V shed 6 bases and J shed 5 bases, with 9 bases lying between them. Germline CDR1 and CDR2: DFQATT and SNEGSKA (reference sequence). CDR3 nucleotide sequence: TGCAGTGCCCGAAGAGTAGATACGCAGTATTTT. As protein: CSARRVDTQYF.

The rearrangement links TRBV4-3 to TRBJ2-7; the D call may be TRBD1 or TRBD2 (5 bases each). Germline CDR1 LGHNA, CDR2 YSLEER. The CDR3 contains 16 residues. With 0 bases removed from V and 3 bases from J, the gap between germline ends came to 15 bases. As DNA, the CDR3 is TGCGCCAGCAGCCAAGATAGGGCAGAGAGGGGCTACGAGCAGTACTTC. Amino acids: CASSQDRAERGYEQYF.

The genes are TRBV2 and TRBJ1-3, with D perhaps matching TRBD1 (6 bases). CDR1 and CDR2 from the germline V gene are SNHLY and FYNNEI. The CDR3 is 14 amino acids. Trimming cost V 7 bases and J 0 bases, with 10 bases left between them. CDR3 in amino acids: CASIHRDSGNTIYF. The CDR3 coding sequence is TGTGCCAGCATCCACAGGGACTCTGGAAACACCATATATTTT.

This clone appeared a few times. V and J are TRBV10-1 and TRBJ2-7; tentative D call: TRBD1 (6 bases). Looked up from germline, CDR1 is WNHNN and CDR2 is SYGVQD (reference sequence). V lost 3 bases and J lost 5, with 11 bases in between. The CDR3 spans 13 residues. In DNA form, the CDR3 reads TGCGCCAGCAGTGAAAACAGGGAACACGAGCAGTACTTC. It encodes CASSENREHEQYF.

J is TRBJ1-5 and V is TRBV6-6, with TRBD1 matching over 7 bases. Germline assignment: CDR1 MNHNY and CDR2 SVGAGI (reference sequence). This CDR3 has 13 amino acids. V gave up 7 bases and J gave up 4 bases; unmatched junction bases: 4. As DNA, the CDR3 is TGTGCCAGCACCATGACAGGGAATCAGCCCCAGCATTTT. This gives the protein CASTMTGNQPQHF.

The chain employs TRBV7-9 and TRBJ2-7; D is undetermined. With 4 bases removed from V and 0 bases from J, the gap between germline ends came to 7 bases. The CDR3 is 13 residues long. In germline, CDR1 is SEHNR, CDR2 FQNEAQ (reference sequence). CDR3 in DNA: TGTGCCAGCAGCTCCAACCCCTCCTACGAGCAGTACTTC. Protein sequence: CASSSNPSYEQYF.

The chain joins TRBV25-1 to TRBJ2-7, with D possibly TRBD1 on 5 matching bases. CDR1 is MGHDK and CDR2 is SYGVNS in the germline V gene. The CDR3 totals 13 residues. Trimming stripped 6 bases from V and 6 bases from J, with 15 bases between. The DNA for the CDR3 is TGTGCCAGCAGGGAAGGGGCCAGGACCGAGCAGTACTTC. It translates to CASREGARTEQYF.

V is TRBV19 and J is TRBJ1-5, with D possibly matching TRBD1 (5 bases). CDR1 is LNHDA, CDR2 SQIVND, per germline (reference sequence). CDR3 length: 15 amino acids. V lost 7 bases to trimming and J lost 6 bases, with 19 bases between them. CDR3 coding DNA: TGTGCCAGTATCCCTAGGGGCTCAAGGACTCAGCCCCAGCATTTT. It yields the protein CASIPRGSRTQPQHF. The entire variable domain, with the rest obtained from reference TRBV19 and TRBJ1-5, is as follows: DGGITQSPKYLFRKEGQNVTLSCEQNLNHDAMYWYRQDPGQGLRLIYYSQIVNDFQKGDIAEGYSVSREKKESFPLTVTSAQKNPTAFYLCASIPRGSRTQPQHFGDGTRLSIL.

The chain has TRBV6-6 and TRBJ2-1; TRBD2 is a possible D gene (5 bases). The CDR3 is 11 amino acids. The germline CDR1 and CDR2 sequences are MNHNY and SVGAGI (reference sequence). Trimming removed 6 bases at V and 9 bases at J, with 9 bases between. In nucleotides, the CDR3 is TGTGCCAGCAGCCTAGAGGGTGAGCAGTTCTTC. Its translation is CASSLEGEQFF.

The rearrangement uses TRBV5-8 and TRBJ1-3, with a weak D call TRBD1 (5 bases). The CDR3 runs to 15 residues. CDR1 is SGHTS, CDR2 YDEGEE, per germline. Between the trimmed V and J ends, which lost 4 bases and 0 bases, there was a span of 11 bases. CDR3 residues: CASSLGRSSGNTIYF. As DNA, the CDR3 is TGTGCCAGCAGCCTGGGACGTAGCTCTGGAAACACCATATATTTT.

This CDR3 reads CASSSGQPFSGNTIYF. The CDR3 DNA is TGTGCCAGCAGCTCGGGACAGCCCTTCTCTGGAAACACCATATATTTT. The rearrangement joins TRBV7-8 to TRBJ1-3; TRBD1 matches 7 bases. Germline V lookup: CDR1 SGHVS, CDR2 FQNEAQ. Trimming at V came to 4 bases and at J to 0 bases, leaving 6 bases not matched to a gene. The CDR3 is 16 amino acids.

The chain joins TRBV9 to TRBJ2-3, with D unresolved. This CDR3 has 14 residues. The V end lost 0 bases, the J end lost 2 bases, and 7 bases lay between the germline ends. CDR1 SGDLS and CDR2 YYNGEE come from the germline V gene. In DNA form, the CDR3 reads TGTGCCAGCAGCGTAGATCGCCACACAGATACGCAGTATTTT. It yields the protein CASSVDRHTDTQYF.

The J gene is TRBJ2-1, the V gene TRBV11-3; D gene unclear. The V gene lost 1 base and the J gene lost 7 bases, with 8 bases spanning the gap. Per germline, CDR1 SGHNT and CDR2 YENEEA. This CDR3 has 13 amino acids. The CDR3 nucleotides read TGTGCCAGCAGCTTAGCCGGTGGTAATGAGCAGTTCTTC. Translating it yields CASSLAGGNEQFF.

V is TRBV2 and J is TRBJ1-5; maybe TRBD1 (6 bases). The germline gives CDR1 SNHLY, CDR2 FYNNEI. Trimming pared 6 bases from V and 3 bases from J, leaving 15 bases between. There are 15 residues in the CDR3. CDR3 loop: CASRGSQGINQPQHF. The CDR3 bases are TGTGCCAGCAGGGGAAGTCAGGGGATCAATCAGCCCCAGCATTTT.

This chain's CDR3 is CASRADTETQYF. For the CDR3, the DNA is TGTGCCAGCAGGGCGGATACAGAGACCCAGTACTTC. The V and J genes are TRBV21-1 and TRBJ2-5; the D call of TRBD2 is as the table states it, not checked on the DNA. TRBV21-1 is labeled a pseudogene. There are 12 residues in the CDR3.

CDR3 sequence (DNA): TGTGCCAGCAGTGGACTAGGAAGGCTAAACATTCAGTACTTC. This codes for CASSGLGRLNIQYF. The chain employs TRBV6-2 or TRBV6-3 and TRBJ2-4, with 7 bases that match TRBD2. V lost 5 bases, J lost 6 bases, and 7 bases stayed unmatched. CDR1 and CDR2 (germline): MNHEY, SVGEGT. The CDR3 runs 14 residues.

The genes are TRBV2 and TRBJ2-2; 10 bases agree with TRBD2. The CDR3 consists of 17 residues. Trimming cost V 7 bases and J 4 bases; bases outside gene matches: 12. Germline lookup yields CDR1 SNHLY and CDR2 FYNNEI. CDR3 residues: CASTPGGLAGVTGELFF. The DNA for the CDR3 is TGTGCCAGCACCCCAGGTGGGCTAGCGGGAGTCACCGGGGAGCTGTTTTTT.

The chain's CDR3 is CASSMMSRNSGNTIYF. CDR3 in DNA: TGTGCCAGTAGTATGATGTCTCGGAACTCTGGAAACACCATATATTTT. V gene TRBV19 combines with J gene TRBJ1-3, with D unclear. This CDR3 comprises 16 residues. Trimming cost V 3 bases and J 0 bases, with 12 bases left between them. From germline, CDR1 is LNHDA and CDR2 SQIVND (reference sequence).

This chain uses TRBV27 with TRBJ1-6, with TRBD1 matching 9 bases. The CDR3 consists of 19 residues. The ends lost 1 base at V and 6 bases at J; junction bases unmatched: 13. Germline CDR1 and CDR2: MNHEY and SMNVEV (reference sequence). CDR3 residues: CASSLLGTGTRRGNSPLHF. The CDR3 DNA reads as TGTGCCAGCAGTTTATTGGGGACAGGGACTCGGCGGGGTAATTCACCCCTCCACTTT.

This clone was seen a single time. The chain has TRBV10-3 and TRBJ2-5; TRBD2 agrees at 8 bases. This CDR3 is built from 15 residues. V lost 2 bases and J lost 4; bases outside the gene matches: 6. Germline V CDR1 and CDR2: ENHRY, SYGVKD. The CDR3, as DNA: TGTGCCATCAGTGAGGGGGGAGCGGGAGCAGAGACCCAGTACTTC. As protein: CAISEGGAGAETQYF.